The T cell receptor (beta chain) described here comes from a study of blood T cell repertoires in COVID-19. Trimming took 1 base from V and 7 from J, leaving 16 bases between them. The CDR3 loop spans 15 amino acids. Germline V CDR1 and CDR2: LGHNA, YNFKEQ. Here immunoSEQ multiplex PCR was the method, and the copy in TCRdb shows in-frame clones only, minus some. The sample lists over 200,000 clones, roughly 87% occurring once. Ages ranged from about 18 to 89 years, with residence in 24 US areas. The sequence was obtained from a man between 25 and 39 years old who had recovered from COVID-19. The rearrangement joins TRBV4-2 to TRBJ1-1; tentative D call: TRBD1 (5 bases). The sample taken for sequencing was PBMCs or T cells enriched from blood (not recorded which). The CDR3 reads CASSQGAGRAVEAFF. DNA of the CDR3: TGTGCCAGCAGCCAAGGGGCAGGCAGGGCTGTTGAAGCTTTCTTT.